The 7 T cell receptor beta chains below all came from one sample that was sequenced in a study of blood T cell repertoires in COVID-19. Clones were read by immunoSEQ multiplex PCR, and TCRdb kept only the in-frame ones, dropping some. Of approximately 190,000 clones listed, over 80% are singletons. The source material was peripheral blood. Receptor source: a woman aged 40 to 55 with acute or convalescent COVID-19.

The chain recombines TRBV19 with TRBJ2-7; 9 nucleotides align to TRBD2. The V gene end was trimmed by 6 bases and the J gene end by 6 bases; junction bases not matched to a gene: 9. CDR1 LNHDA and CDR2 SQIVND come from the germline V gene (reference sequence). This CDR3 contains 14 residues. CDR3 coding DNA: TGTGCCAGTAGCGGAGGGACTAGCTTTGGCGAGCAGTACTTC. As protein: CASSGGTSFGEQYF.

The chain employs TRBV5-6 and TRBJ1-5; 7 bases are shared with TRBD1. CDR3 length equals 18 residues. The V gene's germline CDR1 is SGHDT and CDR2 YYEEEE. With V trimmed by 2 bases and J by 6 bases, 17 bases remained unmatched. CDR3 bases: TGTGCCAGCAGCTTAACTGGGCAGGGGGTAGTCCGGGGTCAGCCCCAGCATTTT. Its translation: CASSLTGQGVVRGQPQHF.

The chain joins TRBV4-1 to TRBJ2-1, with 7 bases aligning to TRBD2. Germline CDR1 is MGHRA and CDR2 is YSYEKL. Trimming took 4 bases from V and 10 from J; bases not matched to a gene: 13. The length of the CDR3 is 15 residues. The chain's CDR3 is CASSLPTSRVGEQFF. DNA for the CDR3: TGCGCCAGCAGCCTGCCGACTAGCCGGGTGGGGGAGCAGTTCTTC.

The rearrangement links TRBV12-3 or TRBV12-4 to TRBJ1-5; D is unresolved. The CDR3 contains 12 residues. The V end was cut by 5 bases, the J end by 1 base, with 3 bases between. The CDR3, as DNA: TGTGCCAGCAGTGCGAGCAATCAGCCCCAGCATTTT. This codes for CASSASNQPQHF.

This sequence joins TRBV29-1 and TRBJ2-2; no clear D gene. CDR1 and CDR2 (germline): SQVTM, ANQGSEA. The V end lost 5 bases, the J end lost 0 bases, and 10 bases lay between the germline ends. The CDR3 has 14 amino acids. CDR3 nucleotide sequence: TGCAGCGTTTCTTATCCCGCGAACACCGGGGAGCTGTTTTTT. Translation gives CSVSYPANTGELFF.

The V gene is TRBV28, the J gene TRBJ2-5, with D maybe TRBD2 (7 bases). The CDR3 extends over 16 amino acids. CDR1 is MDHEN, CDR2 SYDVKM, per germline. The germline V and J ends were trimmed by 1 base and 4 bases, with 16 bases remaining between them. The CDR3 is CASSLSSGGARETQYF. Written as DNA, the CDR3 is TGTGCCAGCAGTTTATCCTCTGGGGGGGCGAGAGAGACCCAGTACTTC.

In this sample, this clone turned up once. The rearrangement uses TRBV29-1 and TRBJ2-7; weak D call: TRBD1 (5 bases). Germline CDR1 reads SQVTM; CDR2 reads ANQGSEA. CDR3 length: 14 residues. The ends were cut back, 4 bases at V and 7 bases at J, with 20 bases in the middle. The CDR3 reads CSVGFSIRVREQYF. The DNA for the CDR3 is TGCAGCGTTGGGTTCAGCATCAGGGTTCGGGAGCAGTACTTC.